This T cell receptor (beta chain) is drawn from a study of T cell changes during pregnancy in multiple sclerosis. The CDR3 runs 14 residues. Between the trimmed V and J ends, which lost 0 bases and 3 bases, there was a span of 6 bases. CDR1 and CDR2 from the germline V gene are MRHNA and SNTAGT. Sequencing was performed with immunoSEQ multiplex PCR; in TCRdb, only in-frame clones are kept and a portion is missing. The table lists under 6,000 clones, more than 75% of them singletons. The sample consisted of CD8+ T cells from peripheral blood mononuclear cells, taken in the second trimester of pregnancy. The rearrangement joins TRBV6-4 to TRBJ2-1, with D possibly matching TRBD1 (5 bases). The TCR was taken from a female donor in good health, enrolled as a control in a pregnancy study. CDR3 sequence reads: CASSDSGDYNEQFF. The DNA for the CDR3 is TGTGCCAGCAGTGACTCAGGGGACTACAATGAGCAGTTCTTC.